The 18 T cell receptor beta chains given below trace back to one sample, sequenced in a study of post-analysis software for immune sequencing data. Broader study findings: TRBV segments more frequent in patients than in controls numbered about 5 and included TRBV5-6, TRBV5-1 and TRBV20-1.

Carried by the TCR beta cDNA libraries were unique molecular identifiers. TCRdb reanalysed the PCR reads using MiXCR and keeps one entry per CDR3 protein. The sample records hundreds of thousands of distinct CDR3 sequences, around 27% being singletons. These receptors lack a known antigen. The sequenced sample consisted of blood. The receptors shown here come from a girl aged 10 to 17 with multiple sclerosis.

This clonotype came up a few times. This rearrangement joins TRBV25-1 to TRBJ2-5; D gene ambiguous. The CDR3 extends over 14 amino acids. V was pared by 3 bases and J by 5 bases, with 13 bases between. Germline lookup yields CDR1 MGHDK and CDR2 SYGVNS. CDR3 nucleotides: TGTGCCAGCAGTGATTCGGTTAGCAGGGAGACCCAGTACTTC. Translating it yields CASSDSVSRETQYF. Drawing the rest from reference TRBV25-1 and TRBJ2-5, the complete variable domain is EADIYQTPRYLVIGTGKKITLECSQTMGHDKMYWYQQDPGMELHLIHYSYGVNSTEKGDLSSESTVSRIRTEHFPLTLESARPSHTSQYLCASSDSVSRETQYFGPGTRLLVL.

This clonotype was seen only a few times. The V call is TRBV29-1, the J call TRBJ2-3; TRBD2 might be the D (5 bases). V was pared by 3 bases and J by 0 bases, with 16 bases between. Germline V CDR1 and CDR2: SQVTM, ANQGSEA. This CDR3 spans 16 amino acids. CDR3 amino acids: CSVEGGWSLSTDTQYF. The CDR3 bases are TGCAGCGTTGAGGGCGGGTGGAGCCTAAGCACAGATACGCAGTATTTT.

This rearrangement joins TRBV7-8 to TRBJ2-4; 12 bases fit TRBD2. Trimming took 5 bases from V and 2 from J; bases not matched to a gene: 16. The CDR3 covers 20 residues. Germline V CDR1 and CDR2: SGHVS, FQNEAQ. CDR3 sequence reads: CASSDTEASGRAVSKNIQYF. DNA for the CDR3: TGTGCCAGCAGCGACACCGAGGCTAGCGGGAGGGCCGTGTCCAAAAACATTCAGTACTTC.

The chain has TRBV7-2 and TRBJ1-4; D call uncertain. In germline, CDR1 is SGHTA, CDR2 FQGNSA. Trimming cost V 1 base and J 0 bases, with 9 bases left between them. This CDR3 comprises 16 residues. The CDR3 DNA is TGTGCCAGCAGCTTAGTCGGAACCGCAACTAATGAAAAACTGTTTTTT. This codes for CASSLVGTATNEKLFF.

The CDR3 spells CASSQERSGRTGGYTF. CDR3 in DNA: TGCGCCAGCAGCCAAGAGAGATCGGGGAGAACGGGTGGCTACACCTTC. V gene TRBV4-3 combines with J gene TRBJ1-2, with D uncertain. This CDR3 contains 16 residues. The germline V and J ends were trimmed by 0 bases and 7 bases, with 18 bases remaining between them. Germline lookup yields CDR1 LGHNA and CDR2 YSLEER.

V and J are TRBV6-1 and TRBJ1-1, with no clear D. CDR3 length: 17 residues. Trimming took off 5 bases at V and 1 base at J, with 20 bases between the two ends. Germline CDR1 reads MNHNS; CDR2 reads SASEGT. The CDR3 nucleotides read TGTGCCAGCAGTCCCCCGCTGTCCCGGATTTCGAACACTGAAGCTTTCTTT. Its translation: CASSPPLSRISNTEAFF.

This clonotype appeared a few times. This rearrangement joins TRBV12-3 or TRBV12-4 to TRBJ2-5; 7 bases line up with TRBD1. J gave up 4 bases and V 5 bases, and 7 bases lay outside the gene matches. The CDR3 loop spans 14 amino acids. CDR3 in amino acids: CASSPTGLRETQYF. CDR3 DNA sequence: TGTGCCAGCAGTCCGACAGGGCTCCGAGAGACCCAGTACTTC.

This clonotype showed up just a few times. DNA of the CDR3: TGTGCCAGCGGGAGGCGGGGGGCCACAGATACGCAGTATTTT. It specifies CASGRRGATDTQYF. V gene TRBV11-3 combines with J gene TRBJ2-3; TRBD2 matches at 8 bases. Germline V lookup: CDR1 SGHNT, CDR2 YENEEA. V lost 8 bases, J lost 2 bases, and 6 bases stayed unmatched. CDR3 length equals 14 residues.

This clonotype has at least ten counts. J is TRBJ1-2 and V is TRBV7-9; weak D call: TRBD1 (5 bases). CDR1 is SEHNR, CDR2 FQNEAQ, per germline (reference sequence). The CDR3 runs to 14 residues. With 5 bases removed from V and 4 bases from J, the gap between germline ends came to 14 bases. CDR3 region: CASSPTTGAYGYTF. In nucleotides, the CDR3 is TGTGCCAGCAGCCCTACTACCGGGGCCTATGGCTACACCTTC.

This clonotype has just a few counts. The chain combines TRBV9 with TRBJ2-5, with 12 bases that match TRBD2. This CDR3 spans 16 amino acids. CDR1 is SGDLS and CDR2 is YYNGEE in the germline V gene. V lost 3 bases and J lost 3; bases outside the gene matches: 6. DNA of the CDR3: TGTGCCAGCAGCGCCCGGACTAGCGGGGCGAAAGAGACCCAGTACTTC. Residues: CASSARTSGAKETQYF.

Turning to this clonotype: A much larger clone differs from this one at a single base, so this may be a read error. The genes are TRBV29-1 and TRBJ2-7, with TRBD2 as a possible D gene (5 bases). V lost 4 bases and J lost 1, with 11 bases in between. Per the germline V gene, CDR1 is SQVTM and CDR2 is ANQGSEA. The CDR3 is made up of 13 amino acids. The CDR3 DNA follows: TGCAGCGTTGGAGCAGACTATTCCTACGAGCAGTACTTC. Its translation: CSVGADYSYEQYF.

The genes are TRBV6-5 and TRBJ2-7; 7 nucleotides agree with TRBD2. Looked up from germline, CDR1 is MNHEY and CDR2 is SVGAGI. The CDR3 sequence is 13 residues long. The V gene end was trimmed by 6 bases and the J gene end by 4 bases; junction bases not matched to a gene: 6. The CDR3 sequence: CASRIGEGYEQYF. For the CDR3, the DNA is TGTGCCAGCAGGATAGGGGAGGGTTACGAGCAGTACTTC.

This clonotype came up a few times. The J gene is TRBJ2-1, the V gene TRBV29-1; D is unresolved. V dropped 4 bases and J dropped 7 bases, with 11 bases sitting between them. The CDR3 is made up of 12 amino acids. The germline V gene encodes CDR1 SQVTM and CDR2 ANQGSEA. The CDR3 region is CSVVGNRNEQFF. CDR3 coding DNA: TGCAGCGTTGTCGGAAATAGGAATGAGCAGTTCTTC.

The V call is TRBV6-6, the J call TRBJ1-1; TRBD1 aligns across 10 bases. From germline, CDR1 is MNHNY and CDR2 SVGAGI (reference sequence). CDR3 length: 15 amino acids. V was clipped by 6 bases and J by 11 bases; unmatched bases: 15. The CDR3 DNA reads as TGTGCCAGCAGCCGCGGGACAGGGGCCGGGGTGGAGGCTTTCTTT. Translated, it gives CASSRGTGAGVEAFF.

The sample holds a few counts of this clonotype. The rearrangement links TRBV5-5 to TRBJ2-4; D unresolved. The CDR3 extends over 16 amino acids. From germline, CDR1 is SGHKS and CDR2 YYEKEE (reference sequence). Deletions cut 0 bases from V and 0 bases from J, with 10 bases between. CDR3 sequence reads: CASSLDQSLAKNIQYF. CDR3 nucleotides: TGTGCCAGCAGCTTGGATCAAAGCCTAGCCAAAAACATTCAGTACTTC.

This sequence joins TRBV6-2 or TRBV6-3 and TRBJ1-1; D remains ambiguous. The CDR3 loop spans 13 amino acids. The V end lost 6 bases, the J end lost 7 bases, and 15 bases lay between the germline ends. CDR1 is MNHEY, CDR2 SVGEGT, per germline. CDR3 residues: CASRADGVSEAFF. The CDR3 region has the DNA TGTGCCAGCAGGGCCGATGGGGTGAGTGAAGCTTTCTTT.

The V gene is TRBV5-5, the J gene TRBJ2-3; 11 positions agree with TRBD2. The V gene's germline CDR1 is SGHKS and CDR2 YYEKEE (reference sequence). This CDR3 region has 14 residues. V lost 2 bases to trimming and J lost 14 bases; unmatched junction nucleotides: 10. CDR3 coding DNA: TGTGCCAGCAGCTTTGGGACTAGCGGAACTCTCGGGTATTTT. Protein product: CASSFGTSGTLGYF.

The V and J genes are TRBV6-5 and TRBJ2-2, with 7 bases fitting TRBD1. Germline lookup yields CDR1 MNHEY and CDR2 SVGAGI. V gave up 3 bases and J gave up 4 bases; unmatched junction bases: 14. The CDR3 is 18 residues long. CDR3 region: CASSYITTGFPGTGELFF. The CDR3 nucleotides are TGTGCCAGCAGTTATATTACGACAGGGTTCCCCGGCACCGGGGAGCTGTTTTTT.